This section outlines one T cell receptor (beta chain) sequence together with its context. No antigen is known for it. This sample was included in a study of T cells in Graves' hyperthyroidism and ophthalmopathy. As for the study in general: Before any treatment, at initial diagnosis, peripheral blood was collected.

Amplification targeted TCR beta CDR3 regions from RNA transcripts. During a first-round RT-PCR of the TCR CDR3, the HTBI primer set was used. TCRdb passed the multiplex PCR reads through MiXCR, listing each CDR3 protein once. The sample records hundreds of thousands of distinct CDR3 sequences, 12% to 15% being singletons. The hyperthyroidism was newly diagnosed and had lasted under 2 months; the patients were aged 18 to 65. This CDR3 is built from 16 residues. Germline lookup yields CDR1 WSHSY and CDR2 SAAADI. The V and J ends lost 4 bases and 8 bases respectively, with 21 bases between them. Study-wide results and caveats: Most expanded thyroid clonotypes above 0.001 recurred in blood.

The rearrangement joins TRBV10-2 to TRBJ1-5; perhaps TRBD1 as D (5 bases). The source of this sequence is a woman in her forties with Graves' hyperthyroidism. Sequenced: blood. CDR3 nucleotide sequence: TGCGCCAGCAGTGGGGGATGGGGGACGGCCTGGGAGCCCCAGCATTTT. Translated: CASSGGWGTAWEPQHF.